This TCR beta chain emerged from a study of OX40 agonist ivuxolimab in advanced cancers. Study summary: Participants averaged 60 years of age (range about 23 to 79) and were roughly 83% male.

Clones were sequenced by immunoSEQ multiplex PCR, and TCRdb holds only the in-frame ones, with some missing. Here the sample spans 60,000 to 70,000 clones, roughly four fifths being singletons. The CDR3 covers 17 residues. The V segment lost 2 bases and the J segment 5 bases; nucleotides outside the gene matches: 12. CDR1 SGHDT and CDR2 YYEEEE come from the germline V gene. The chain combines TRBV5-6 with TRBJ1-4, with 7 bases lining up with TRBD1. Sequenced material: CD4+ or CD8+ T cells sorted from blood, taken in a trial of the OX40 agonist ivuxolimab. This sequence was found in an adult with an advanced solid tumor such as melanoma, head and neck, liver or kidney cancer. Here the CDR3 reads CASSFIGQALQNEKLFF. DNA for the CDR3: TGTGCCAGCAGCTTTATAGGACAGGCGCTACAGAATGAAAAACTGTTTTTT.